This T cell receptor beta chain was sequenced during a study of T cell changes during pregnancy in multiple sclerosis. The germline V and J ends were trimmed by 3 bases and 6 bases, with 9 bases remaining between them. The germline V gene encodes CDR1 SGDLS and CDR2 YYNGEE. There are 12 residues in the CDR3. Produced via immunoSEQ multiplex PCR; TCRdb's table is partial and in-frame only. The sample has more than 55,000 clones, roughly nine tenths seen once. Sequenced here: CD4+ T cells from peripheral blood mononuclear cells, sampled in the third trimester of pregnancy. The chain joins TRBV9 to TRBJ1-2; the D is unclear. The sequence came from a female donor with multiple sclerosis, enrolled in a pregnancy study. In DNA form, the CDR3 reads TGTGCCAGCAGCGAAGTACGGGATGGCTACACCTTC. Translation: CASSEVRDGYTF. Variable domain in full (rest from reference TRBV9 and TRBJ1-2): DSGVTQTPKHLITATGQRVTLRCSPRSGDLSVYWYQQSLDQGLQFLIQYYNGEERAKGNILERFSAQQFPDLHSELNLSSLELGDSALYFCASSEVRDGYTFGSGTRLTVV.